These T cell receptor beta chains were read from a single sample in a study of blood T cell repertoires in COVID-19. Produced via immunoSEQ multiplex PCR; TCRdb's table is partial and in-frame only. The table includes roughly 290,000 clones, over 80% detected once. Sequences were obtained from peripheral blood. The source of these receptors is a woman aged 50 to 60 with active or convalescent COVID-19. The CDR3 runs from the conserved cysteine through the conserved F or W. A D gene is named only where the DNA matches it firmly. The listing skips clone size in some rows; elsewhere it reads once, few, many or a size class.

NA	NA	TRBV27	TRBJ2-5	13	CASSPQRSGTQYF	TGTGCCAGCAGTCCCCAGCGGAGCGGGACCCAGTACTTC
NA	NA	TRBV27	TRBJ1-1	17	CASSLWGVGGTRTEAFF	TGTGCCAGCAGTTTATGGGGCGTGGGGGGAACGAGAACTGAAGCTTTCTTT
NA	NA	TRBV7-2	TRBJ1-1	16	CASSLGVNRVNTEAFF	TGTGCCAGCAGCTTAGGAGTGAACAGGGTGAACACTGAAGCTTTCTTT
NA	NA	TRBV12-5	TRBJ2-3	16	CASGFPARSSTDTQYF	TGTGCTAGTGGTTTCCCTGCGCGGTCTAGCACAGATACGCAGTATTTT
NA	once	TRBV24-1	TRBJ1-5	15	CATSDRQGSNQPQHF	TGTGCCACCAGTGATCGGCAGGGAAGCAATCAGCCCCAGCATTTT
TRBD2	NA	TRBV7-9	TRBJ2-4	15	CASSAETSGRHIQYF	TGTGCCAGCAGCGCAGAGACTAGCGGGAGGCACATTCAGTACTTC
TRBD1	once	TRBV3-1/TRBV3-2	TRBJ1-6	16	CASSQEDRGPNSPLHF	TGTGCCAGCAGCCAAGAAGACAGGGGGCCGAATTCACCCCTCCACTTT
NA	NA	TRBV4-1	TRBJ1-4	17	CASSQDPTGKANEKLFF	TGCGCCAGCAGCCAAGACCCTACAGGGAAAGCTAATGAAAAACTGTTTTTT
TRBD1	NA	TRBV30	TRBJ2-7	15	CAWRQYGTGPYEQYF	TGTGCCTGGAGGCAGTACGGGACAGGGCCCTACGAGCAGTACTTC
NA	NA	TRBV5-6	TRBJ2-6	16	CASSITGSSGANVLTF	TGTGCCAGCAGCATAACAGGGAGCTCTGGGGCCAACGTCCTGACTTTC
NA	NA	TRBV6-5	TRBJ2-1	11	CASSHSNEQFF	TGTGCCAGCAGCCACAGTAATGAGCAGTTCTTC
TRBD2	NA	TRBV14	TRBJ2-7	15	CASSRLAGPSYEQYF	TGTGCCAGCAGCCGACTAGCGGGGCCCTCCTACGAGCAGTACTTC